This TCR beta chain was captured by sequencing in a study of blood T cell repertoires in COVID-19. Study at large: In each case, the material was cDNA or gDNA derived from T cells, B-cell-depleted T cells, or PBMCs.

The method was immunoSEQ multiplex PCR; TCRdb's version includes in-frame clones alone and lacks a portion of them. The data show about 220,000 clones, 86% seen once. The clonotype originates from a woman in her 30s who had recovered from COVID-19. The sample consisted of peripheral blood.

CDR3 protein: CASSHARDRGLGNTIYF. In DNA, the CDR3 is TGCGCCAGCAGCCACGCTAGGGACAGGGGGCTGGGAAACACCATATATTTT. This sequence joins TRBV4-1 and TRBJ1-3, with 12 bases lining up with TRBD1. This CDR3 is built from 17 residues. The junction had 7 bases not matched to a gene; V was cut back by 3 bases and J by 4 bases. Per germline, CDR1 MGHRA and CDR2 YSYEKL.